The following is a T cell receptor (beta chain) sequence with its context. This sample stems from a study of blood T cell repertoires in COVID-19. Clones were read by immunoSEQ multiplex PCR, and TCRdb kept only the in-frame ones, dropping some. The table includes some 260,000 clones, roughly 90% detected once. Recruits, aged about 18 to 95 years, lived in 24 US areas. Sequenced sample: PBMCs or T cells enriched from blood (not recorded which). The TCR sequence derives from a woman in her 30s with acute COVID-19.

CDR3 nucleotides: TGTGCCAGCAGTGCGGACAGAATCTACAATGAGCAGTTCTTC. Protein: CASSADRIYNEQFF. The chain joins TRBV2 to TRBJ2-1, with D maybe TRBD1 (6 bases). Germline V gene lookup returns CDR1 SNHLY and CDR2 FYNNEI. The germline V and J ends were trimmed by 4 bases and 3 bases, with 10 bases remaining between them. The CDR3 runs 14 residues.